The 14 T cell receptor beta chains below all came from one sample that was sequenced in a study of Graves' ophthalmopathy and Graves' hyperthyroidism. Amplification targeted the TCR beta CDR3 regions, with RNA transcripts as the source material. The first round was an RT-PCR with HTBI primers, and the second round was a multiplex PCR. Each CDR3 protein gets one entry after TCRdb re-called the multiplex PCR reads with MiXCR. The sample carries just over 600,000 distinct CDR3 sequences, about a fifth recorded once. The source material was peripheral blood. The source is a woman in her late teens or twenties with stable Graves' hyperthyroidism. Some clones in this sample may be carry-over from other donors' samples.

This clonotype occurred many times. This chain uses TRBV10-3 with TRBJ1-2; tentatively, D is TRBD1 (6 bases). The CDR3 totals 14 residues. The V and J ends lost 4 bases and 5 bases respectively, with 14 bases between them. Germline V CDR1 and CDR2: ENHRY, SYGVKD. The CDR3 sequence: CAISVEGVAYGYTF. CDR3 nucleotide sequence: TGTGCCATCAGTGTTGAGGGGGTGGCTTATGGCTACACCTTC.

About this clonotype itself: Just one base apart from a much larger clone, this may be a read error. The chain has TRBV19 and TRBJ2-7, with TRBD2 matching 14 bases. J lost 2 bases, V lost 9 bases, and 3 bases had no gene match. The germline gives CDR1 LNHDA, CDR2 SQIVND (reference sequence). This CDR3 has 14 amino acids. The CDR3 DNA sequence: TGTGCCAGCAAGACTAGCGGGGGGGCCTACGAGCAGTACTTC. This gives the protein CASKTSGGAYEQYF. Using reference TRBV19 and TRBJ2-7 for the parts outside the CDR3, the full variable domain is DGGITQSPKYLFRKEGQNVTLSCEQNLNHDAMYWYRQDPGQGLRLIYYSQIVNDFQKGDIAEGYSVSREKKESFPLTVTSAQKNPTAFYLCASKTSGGAYEQYFGPGTRLTVT.

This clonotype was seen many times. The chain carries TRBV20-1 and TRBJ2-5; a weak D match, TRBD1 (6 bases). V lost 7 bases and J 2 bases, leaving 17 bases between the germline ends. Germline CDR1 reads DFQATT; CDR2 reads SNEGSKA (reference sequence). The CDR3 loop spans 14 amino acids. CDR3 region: CSVTPGQTQETQYF. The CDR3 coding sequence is TGCAGTGTTACGCCGGGACAAACTCAAGAGACCCAGTACTTC.

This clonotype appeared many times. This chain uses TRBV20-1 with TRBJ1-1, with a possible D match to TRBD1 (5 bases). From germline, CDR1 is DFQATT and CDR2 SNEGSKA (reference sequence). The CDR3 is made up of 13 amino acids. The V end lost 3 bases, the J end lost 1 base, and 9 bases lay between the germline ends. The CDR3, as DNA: TGCAGTGCTAGTTCGGACACGAACACTGAAGCTTTCTTT. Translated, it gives CSASSDTNTEAFF.

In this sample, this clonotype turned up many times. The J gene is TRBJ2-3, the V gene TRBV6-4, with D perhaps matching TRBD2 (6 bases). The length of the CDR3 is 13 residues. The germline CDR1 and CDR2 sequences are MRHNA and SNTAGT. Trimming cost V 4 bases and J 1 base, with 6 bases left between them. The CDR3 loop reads CASSAGGTDTQYF. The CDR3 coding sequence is TGTGCCAGCAGTGCGGGAGGCACAGATACGCAGTATTTT.

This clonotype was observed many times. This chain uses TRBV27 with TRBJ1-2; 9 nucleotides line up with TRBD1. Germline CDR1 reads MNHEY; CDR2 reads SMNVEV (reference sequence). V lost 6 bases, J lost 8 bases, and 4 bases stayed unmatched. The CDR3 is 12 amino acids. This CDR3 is CASRGQGRGYTF. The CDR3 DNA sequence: TGTGCCAGCAGGGGACAGGGACGGGGCTACACCTTC.

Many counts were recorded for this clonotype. The CDR3 spells CASSQGAGQLYEQYF. DNA of the CDR3: TGTGCCAGCAGCCAAGGCGCGGGACAGCTCTACGAGCAGTACTTC. The chain couples TRBV4-2 to TRBJ2-7; TRBD1 is a possible D gene (7 bases). Germline-derived CDR1 and CDR2 are LGHNA and YNFKEQ. This CDR3 has 15 amino acids. The V and J ends lost 1 base and 3 bases respectively, with 13 bases between them.

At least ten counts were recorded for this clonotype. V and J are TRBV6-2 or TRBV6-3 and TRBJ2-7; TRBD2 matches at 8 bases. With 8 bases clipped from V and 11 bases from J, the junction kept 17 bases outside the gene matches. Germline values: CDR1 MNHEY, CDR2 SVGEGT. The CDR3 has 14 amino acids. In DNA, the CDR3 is TGTGCCAGCCGAGTGACTAGCGCCCAGTCCAGGGAGTACTTC. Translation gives CASRVTSAQSREYF.

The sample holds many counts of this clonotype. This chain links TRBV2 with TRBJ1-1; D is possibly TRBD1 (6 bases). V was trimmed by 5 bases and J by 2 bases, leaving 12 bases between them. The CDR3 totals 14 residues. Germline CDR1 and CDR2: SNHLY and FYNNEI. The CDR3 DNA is TGTGCCAGCAGTTCGGGACACGTAAACACTGAAGCTTTCTTT. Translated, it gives CASSSGHVNTEAFF.

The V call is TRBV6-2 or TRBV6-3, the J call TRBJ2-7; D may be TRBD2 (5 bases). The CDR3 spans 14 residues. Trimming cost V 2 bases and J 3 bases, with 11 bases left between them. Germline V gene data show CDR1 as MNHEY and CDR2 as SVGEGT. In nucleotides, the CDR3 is TGTGCCAGCAGTTACGGCAGCGGAGACTACGAGCAGTACTTC. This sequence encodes CASSYGSGDYEQYF.

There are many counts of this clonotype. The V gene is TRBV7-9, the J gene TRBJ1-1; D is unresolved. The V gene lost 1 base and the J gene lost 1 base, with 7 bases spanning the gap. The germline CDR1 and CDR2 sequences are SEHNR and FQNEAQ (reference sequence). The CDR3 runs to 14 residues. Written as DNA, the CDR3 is TGTGCCAGCAGCTTAGGAGCACAGAACACTGAAGCTTTCTTT. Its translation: CASSLGAQNTEAFF. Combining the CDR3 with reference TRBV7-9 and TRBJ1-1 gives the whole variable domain DTGVSQNPRHKITKRGQNVTFRCDPISEHNRLYWYRQTLGQGPEFLTYFQNEAQLEKSRLLSDRFSAERPKGSFSTLEIQRTEQGDSAMYLCASSLGAQNTEAFFGQGTRLTVV.

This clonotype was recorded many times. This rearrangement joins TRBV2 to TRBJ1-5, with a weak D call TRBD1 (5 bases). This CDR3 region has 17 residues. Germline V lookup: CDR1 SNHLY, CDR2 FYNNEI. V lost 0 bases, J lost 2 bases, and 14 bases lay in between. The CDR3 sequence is CASSEAQGLRGNQPQHF. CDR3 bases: TGTGCCAGCAGTGAAGCGCAGGGTCTACGAGGCAATCAGCCCCAGCATTTT.

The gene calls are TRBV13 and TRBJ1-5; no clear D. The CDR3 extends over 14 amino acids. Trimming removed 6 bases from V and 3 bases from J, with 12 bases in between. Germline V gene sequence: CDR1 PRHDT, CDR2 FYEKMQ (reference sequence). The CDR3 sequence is CASSFLRVNQPQHF. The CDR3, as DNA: TGTGCCAGCAGTTTTTTGCGGGTCAATCAGCCCCAGCATTTT.

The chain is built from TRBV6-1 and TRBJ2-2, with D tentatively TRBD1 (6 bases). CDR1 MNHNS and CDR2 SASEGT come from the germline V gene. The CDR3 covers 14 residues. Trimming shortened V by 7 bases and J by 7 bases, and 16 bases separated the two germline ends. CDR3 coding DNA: TGTGCCAGCACCCAACAGGGTATTGGCGGGGAGCTGTTTTTT. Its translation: CASTQQGIGGELFF.